These 19 T cell receptor beta chains were sequenced from one sample in a study of naive and memory T cell subsets. Two oligonucleotides, mixed equimolar, formed the beta constant-region primer covering TRBC1 and TRBC2. Nested alpha and beta constant-region primers with the SP2 primer drove four PCR rounds on ligated cDNA. TCRdb reprocessed the UMI-ligation and nested PCR reads via MiXCR and lists one record per CDR3 protein. The table lists 85,000 to 130,000 distinct CDR3 sequences, more than 14% of them singletons, with approximately 2.6% in the top ten. Study results and limitations: Naive repertoires, especially CD8, held a few larger clonotypes, possibly memory cells re-expressing CD45RA.

Their antigen targets remain unknown. The specimen sequenced was naive CD8+ T cells from blood. These TCRs come from a human donor in good health.

This clonotype was picked up a small number of times. J is TRBJ2-5 and V is TRBV13; 12 positions agree with TRBD2. The CDR3 has 17 amino acids. CDR1 PRHDT and CDR2 FYEKMQ come from the germline V gene (reference sequence). V shed 5 bases, J shed 3 bases, and the junction held 10 bases outside the gene matches. For the CDR3, the DNA is TGTGCCAGCAGCGGAAGGCTAGCGGGAGGGGGAAAAGAGACCCAGTACTTC. Its protein is CASSGRLAGGGKETQYF.

This clonotype was seen repeatedly, ten times or more. The chain recombines TRBV5-6 with TRBJ2-1; D gene ambiguous. V was pared by 3 bases and J by 6 bases, with 7 bases between. From germline, CDR1 is SGHDT and CDR2 YYEEEE. This CDR3 region has 12 residues. The CDR3 DNA follows: TGTGCCAGCAGCTCAGTAACCAATGAGCAGTTCTTC. It specifies CASSSVTNEQFF.

The chain combines TRBV20-1 with TRBJ2-5; the D gene is possibly TRBD2 (5 bases). V lost 0 bases, J lost 2 bases, and 16 bases lay in between. Germline V gives CDR1 DFQATT, CDR2 SNEGSKA (reference sequence). This CDR3 is built from 16 residues. CDR3 DNA sequence: TGCAGTGCTAGAGATTTCAACCGGGAACAACAAGAGACCCAGTACTTC. As protein: CSARDFNREQQETQYF.

CDR3 loop: CSARGANQETQYF. The DNA of the CDR3 is TGCAGTGCTAGAGGGGCTAACCAAGAGACCCAGTACTTC. V usage is TRBV20-1 and J usage is TRBJ2-5, with no clear D. Trimming stripped 1 base from V and 0 bases from J, with 6 bases between. This CDR3 spans 13 amino acids. Germline V gene lookup returns CDR1 DFQATT and CDR2 SNEGSKA (reference sequence).

The rearrangement links TRBV7-3 to TRBJ2-2; D remains unclear. In germline, CDR1 is SGHTA, CDR2 FQGTGA. The CDR3 sequence is 12 residues long. Trimming removed 5 bases from V and 4 bases from J, with 5 bases in between. The CDR3, as DNA: TGTGCCAGCAGCCAATTCACCGGGGAGCTGTTTTTT. Translated, it gives CASSQFTGELFF.

The rearrangement links TRBV5-1 to TRBJ1-1, with 8 bases matching TRBD1. This CDR3 region has 15 residues. Germline CDR1 SGHRS, CDR2 YFSETQ. The trim removed 4 bases at V and 0 bases at J, leaving 5 bases unmatched. In DNA form, the CDR3 reads TGCGCCAGCAGCCCGGGACAGGTGATGAACACTGAAGCTTTCTTT. Translated, it gives CASSPGQVMNTEAFF.

The V gene is TRBV2, the J gene TRBJ2-2; D unclear. V was clipped by 6 bases and J by 2 bases, with 10 bases between them. The germline V gene encodes CDR1 SNHLY and CDR2 FYNNEI. The CDR3 has 14 residues. In DNA, the CDR3 is TGTGCCAGCAGAGAGGACGCCAACACCGGGGAGCTGTTTTTT. Protein sequence: CASREDANTGELFF. The full variable domain, completed using reference TRBV2 and TRBJ2-2, is EPEVTQTPSHQVTQMGQEVILRCVPISNHLYFYWYRQILGQKVEFLVSFYNNEISEKSEIFDDQFSVERPDGSNFTLKIRSTKLEDSAMYFCASREDANTGELFFGEGSRLTVL.

The sample holds a few counts of this clonotype. V usage is TRBV6-6 and J usage is TRBJ2-7; D gene uncertain. Trimming took off 2 bases at V and 5 bases at J, with 10 bases between the two ends. Per germline, CDR1 MNHNY and CDR2 SVGAGI (reference sequence). The CDR3 has 13 residues. CDR3 sequence reads: CASSYGVINEQYF. CDR3 bases: TGTGCCAGCAGTTACGGGGTAATCAACGAGCAGTACTTC.

V usage is TRBV25-1 and J usage is TRBJ1-1; possibly TRBD1 for D (5 bases). Trimming left V 6 bases short and J 4 bases short, with 18 bases between. The CDR3 totals 15 residues. CDR1 and CDR2 from the germline V gene are MGHDK and SYGVNS. CDR3 sequence: CASRGRQSEFTEAFF. The CDR3 nucleotides are TGTGCCAGCAGGGGGAGACAGTCGGAATTCACTGAAGCTTTCTTT.

The chain joins TRBV7-2 to TRBJ1-2; 8 nucleotides line up with TRBD1. Trimming removed 4 bases from V and 4 bases from J; junction bases left unmatched: 2. The CDR3 loop spans 13 amino acids. Germline CDR1 reads SGHTA; CDR2 reads FQGNSA. The CDR3 here is CASSSTGGYGYTF. The CDR3 DNA follows: TGTGCCAGCAGCTCTACAGGGGGCTATGGCTACACCTTC. Drawing the rest from reference TRBV7-2 and TRBJ1-2, the complete variable domain is GAGVSQSPSNKVTEKGKDVELRCDPISGHTALYWYRQSLGQGLEFLIYFQGNSAPDKSGLPSDRFSAERTGGSVSTLTIQRTQQEDSAVYLCASSSTGGYGYTFGSGTRLTVV.

The gene calls are TRBV20-1 and TRBJ2-7; D call uncertain. This CDR3 region has 17 residues. The germline V and J ends were trimmed by 1 base and 3 bases, with 22 bases remaining between them. Per germline, CDR1 DFQATT and CDR2 SNEGSKA (reference sequence). The CDR3: CSARGTNLIPPNYEQYF. In nucleotides, the CDR3 is TGCAGTGCTAGAGGTACCAATCTTATACCCCCAAACTACGAGCAGTACTTC.

The sample holds a few counts of this clonotype. The V gene is TRBV7-2, the J gene TRBJ2-3; D remains ambiguous. The CDR3 has 13 residues. Germline values: CDR1 SGHTA, CDR2 FQGNSA. V gave up 6 bases and J gave up 6 bases, with 13 bases separating them. CDR3 region: CASSRTWTDTQYF. In nucleotides, the CDR3 is TGTGCCAGCAGTCGGACCTGGACGGATACGCAGTATTTT.

The rearrangement joins TRBV24-1 to TRBJ1-5, with D maybe TRBD1 (5 bases). Trimming stripped 5 bases from V and 9 bases from J, with 16 bases between. Germline CDR1 and CDR2: KGHDR and SFDVKD. The CDR3 contains 14 residues. CDR3: CATSATDSAGPQHF. Here the CDR3 DNA reads TGTGCCACCAGTGCCACAGACAGTGCGGGGCCCCAGCATTTT.

This clonotype was seen a few times. J is TRBJ1-4 and V is TRBV4-3; 7 nucleotides match TRBD1. With V trimmed by 0 bases and J by 8 bases, 6 bases remained unmatched. The germline CDR1 and CDR2 sequences are LGHNA and YSLEER. The CDR3 covers 15 residues. The CDR3 region has the DNA TGCGCCAGCAGCCAAGATGGGGGACAGATGGAAAAACTGTTTTTT. It specifies CASSQDGGQMEKLFF.

The chain recombines TRBV7-9 with TRBJ2-3, with a possible D match to TRBD1 (5 bases). This CDR3 has 14 amino acids. With 7 bases removed from V and 7 bases from J, the gap between germline ends came to 18 bases. Per germline, CDR1 SEHNR and CDR2 FQNEAQ (reference sequence). The CDR3 region has the DNA TGTGCCAGCACCCCTGGGGCCAGCGCCCATACGCAGTATTTT. Amino acid sequence: CASTPGASAHTQYF.

In this sample, this clonotype turned up many times. The chain carries TRBV3-1 and TRBJ2-7; no definite D call. This CDR3 has 12 residues. The germline gives CDR1 LGHDT, CDR2 YNNKEL (reference sequence). V shed 0 bases and J shed 3 bases, with 3 bases lying between them. This chain's CDR3 is CASSQDLYEQYF. CDR3 coding DNA: TGTGCCAGCAGCCAAGATCTCTACGAGCAGTACTTC.

V and J are TRBV12-5 and TRBJ2-3; 7 bases map to TRBD1. Germline V lookup: CDR1 LGHNT, CDR2 FRNRAP. Germline trimming cut 1 base from V and 2 bases from J; bases unmatched to any gene: 12. CDR3 length: 18 amino acids. The CDR3 DNA reads as TGTGCTAGTGGTTTGGCGCTGGGGGACAGTTACTACACAGATACGCAGTATTTT. Its protein product is CASGLALGDSYYTDTQYF.

This clonotype was seen only a few times. The rearrangement joins TRBV10-3 to TRBJ2-3; TRBD2 aligns across 7 bases. J was trimmed by 2 bases and V by 0 bases; bases with no gene match: 11. CDR1 and CDR2 (germline): ENHRY, SYGVKD. The CDR3 totals 18 residues. This chain's CDR3 is CAISESRSPSGITDTQYF. The CDR3 DNA sequence: TGTGCCATCAGTGAGTCGAGATCCCCTAGCGGTATCACAGATACGCAGTATTTT.

This clonotype was found many times. V is TRBV27 and J is TRBJ2-7, with no clear D. Germline lookup yields CDR1 MNHEY and CDR2 SMNVEV (reference sequence). Between the trimmed V and J ends, which lost 5 bases and 3 bases, there was a span of 11 bases. The CDR3 totals 13 residues. The CDR3 reads CASSLKSVYEQYF. The CDR3 DNA reads as TGTGCCAGCAGTCTTAAGAGCGTCTACGAGCAGTACTTC.